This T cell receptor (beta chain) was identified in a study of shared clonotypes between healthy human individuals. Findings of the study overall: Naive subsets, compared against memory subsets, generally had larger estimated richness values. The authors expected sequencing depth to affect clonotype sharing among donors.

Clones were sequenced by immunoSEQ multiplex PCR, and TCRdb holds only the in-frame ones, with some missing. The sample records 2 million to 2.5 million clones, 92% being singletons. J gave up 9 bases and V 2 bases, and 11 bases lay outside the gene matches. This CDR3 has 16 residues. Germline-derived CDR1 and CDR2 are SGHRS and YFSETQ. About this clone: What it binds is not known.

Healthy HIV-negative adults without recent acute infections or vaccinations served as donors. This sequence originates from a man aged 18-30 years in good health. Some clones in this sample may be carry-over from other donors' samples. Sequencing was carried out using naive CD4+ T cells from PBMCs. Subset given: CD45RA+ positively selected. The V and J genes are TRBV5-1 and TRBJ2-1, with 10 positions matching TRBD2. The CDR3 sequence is CASSFIAGGAVTEQFF. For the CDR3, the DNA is TGCGCCAGCAGCTTTATAGCGGGAGGTGCGGTGACTGAGCAGTTCTTC.